The 15 T cell receptor beta chains below all came from one sample that was sequenced in a study of PD-L1 blockade in urothelial cancer. The protocol was immunoSEQ multiplex PCR, while the TCRdb copy is restricted to in-frame clones and leaves out a portion. Among 40,000 to 50,000 clones listed, roughly 82% were seen once. Sample time point: peripheral blood 6 weeks after treatment start. This specimen was PBMCs, taken around atezolizumab (anti-PD-L1) treatment. All receptors derive from a man aged 55-75 years with urothelial cancer.

This rearrangement joins TRBV6-1 to TRBJ1-5; 7 nucleotides match TRBD1. CDR3 length equals 19 residues. V gave up 3 bases and J gave up 0 bases; unmatched junction bases: 14. The V gene's germline CDR1 is MNHNS and CDR2 SASEGT. CDR3 region: CASSDHGTDHFYSNQPQHF. CDR3 nucleotide sequence: TGTGCCAGCAGTGACCACGGGACAGACCATTTCTATAGCAATCAGCCCCAGCATTTT.

The chain links TRBV5-1 to TRBJ1-1; D is unresolved. CDR3 length: 13 residues. CDR1 SGHRS and CDR2 YFSETQ come from the germline V gene. Deletions cut 5 bases from V and 8 bases from J, with 16 bases between. As DNA, the CDR3 is TGCGCCAGCAGGACTCGGGCGGGGAACGAAGCTTTCTTT. Residues: CASRTRAGNEAFF.

The chain employs TRBV10-2 and TRBJ1-1; no reliable D call. This CDR3 is 12 amino acids long. The germline gives CDR1 WSHSY, CDR2 SAAADI. The V gene lost 2 bases and the J gene lost 3 bases, with 4 bases spanning the gap. CDR3 region: CASSERYTEAFF. The CDR3 DNA follows: TGCGCCAGCAGTGAGCGGTACACTGAAGCTTTCTTT.

J is TRBJ2-7 and V is TRBV6-1; TRBD1 agrees at 8 bases. The junction had 10 bases not matched to a gene; V was cut back by 7 bases and J by 5 bases. CDR1 and CDR2 from the germline V gene are MNHNS and SASEGT. The CDR3 length is 14 residues. CDR3 protein: CASIWTGSSNEQYF. As DNA, the CDR3 is TGTGCCAGCATTTGGACAGGGAGTTCTAACGAGCAGTACTTC.

This chain links TRBV19 with TRBJ2-7; 8 nucleotides line up with TRBD1. Germline CDR1 and CDR2: LNHDA and SQIVND (reference sequence). Trimming took 1 base from V and 2 from J; bases not matched to a gene: 7. This CDR3 has 16 residues. CDR3 in DNA: TGTGCCAGTAGTATAGCGCGGACAGGGAGGACCTACGAGCAGTACTTC. Its translation: CASSIARTGRTYEQYF.

The chain uses TRBV6-5 and TRBJ1-3, with D tentatively TRBD1 (6 bases). The CDR3 contains 11 residues. Germline CDR1 MNHEY, CDR2 SVGAGI. The CDR3 DNA reads TGTGGGACAGTATCTGGAAACACCATATATTTT. The encoded protein is CGTVSGNTIYF.

The chain carries TRBV4-2 and TRBJ2-1, with 7 nucleotides matching TRBD2. The CDR3 has 17 amino acids. Germline values: CDR1 LGHNA, CDR2 YNFKEQ. The V segment lost 2 bases and the J segment 7 bases; nucleotides outside the gene matches: 14. The DNA of the CDR3 is TGTGCCAGCAGCCAACCTCCCGGGGTAGCGGGTGAAAATGAGCAGTTCTTC. It is translated as CASSQPPGVAGENEQFF.

This chain connects TRBV18 to TRBJ2-3; TRBD1 might be the D (6 bases). CDR1 and CDR2 from the germline V gene are KGHSH and LQKENI. V lost 5 bases, J lost 4 bases, and 10 bases lay in between. The CDR3 loop spans 13 amino acids. In DNA form, the CDR3 reads TGTGCCAGCTCATTCCAGGGGTCAGATACGCAGTATTTT. This encodes CASSFQGSDTQYF.

This chain links TRBV13 with TRBJ2-5; a possible D gene is TRBD2 (5 bases). V was pared by 0 bases and J by 5 bases, with 22 bases between. From germline, CDR1 is PRHDT and CDR2 FYEKMQ (reference sequence). The CDR3 length is 18 residues. The CDR3 region is CASSLGLQSRAEAETQYF. The CDR3 bases are TGTGCCAGCAGCTTAGGACTACAGAGTCGGGCGGAGGCGGAGACCCAGTACTTC.

V and J are TRBV5-1 and TRBJ2-5; 8 positions match TRBD2. The CDR3 length is 14 residues. Germline V gene lookup returns CDR1 SGHRS and CDR2 YFSETQ. J was trimmed by 5 bases and V by 4 bases; bases with no gene match: 7. The CDR3 DNA follows: TGCGCCAGCAGCCTGAGCGGGAGTGGCGAGACCCAGTACTTC. This sequence encodes CASSLSGSGETQYF.

As regards this clone: Other DNA sequences in this specimen translate into the identical CDR3. The V gene is TRBV11-2, the J gene TRBJ2-1; D is ambiguous. The CDR3 runs 13 residues. Germline V gene data show CDR1 as SGHAT and CDR2 as FQNNGV. V lost 0 bases to trimming and J lost 5 bases, with 5 bases between them. Here the CDR3 reads CASSLDRNNEQFF. CDR3 bases: TGTGCCAGCAGCTTAGACAGAAACAATGAGCAGTTCTTC.

A remark on this clone: Mismatch with germline at one junction end may stem from a read error. This sequence joins TRBV10-3 and TRBJ2-2, with a weak D call TRBD2 (6 bases). The CDR3 extends over 14 amino acids. From germline, CDR1 is ENHRY and CDR2 SYGVKD. CDR3 nucleotide sequence: TGTGCCATCAGTGAGTCGGGGGGTGCCGGGGAGCTGCTTTTT. Its protein product is CAISESGGAGELLF.

In DNA, the CDR3 is TGCAGCGTTGGGCGGGGTTCGTCCTACAATGAGCAGTTCTTC. This sequence encodes CSVGRGSSYNEQFF. The chain joins TRBV29-1 to TRBJ2-1, with D perhaps matching TRBD2 (6 bases). V was trimmed by 4 bases and J by 1 base, leaving 11 bases between them. Germline V gene sequence: CDR1 SQVTM, CDR2 ANQGSEA. The CDR3 has 14 amino acids.

The V call is TRBV7-2, the J call TRBJ1-5, with 7 bases lining up with TRBD1. CDR1 is SGHTA, CDR2 FQGNSA, per germline. Trimming took 4 bases from V and 6 from J; bases not matched to a gene: 0. The CDR3 is 12 residues long. The CDR3 DNA sequence: TGTGCCAGCAGCTACAGGGGTCAGCCCCAGCATTTT. Translated, it gives CASSYRGQPQHF.

The chain uses TRBV28 and TRBJ1-4; maybe TRBD1 (6 bases). V gave up 7 bases and J gave up 8 bases, with 23 bases separating them. The CDR3 covers 16 residues. Germline CDR1 and CDR2: MDHEN and SYDVKM. The CDR3 DNA reads as TGTGCCAGCACTTGGGGGCGAACGTTGTCTGGGGAAAAACTGTTTTTT. This sequence encodes CASTWGRTLSGEKLFF.